This T cell receptor (beta chain) came from a study of blood T cell repertoires in COVID-19. Germline CDR1 LGHDT, CDR2 YNNKEL (reference sequence). The CDR3 has 10 residues if both end residues are counted. Comments on this clone: In this CDR3 the conserved last residue, phenylalanine or tryptophan, is missing, so a read error is likely. It is unclear where the CDR3 begins or ends on the DNA, so no DNA is shown, and the CDR3 is as TCRdb lists it.

Using immunoSEQ multiplex PCR, the repertoire was profiled, and TCRdb retains in-frame clones only, with some absent. The sample lists almost 200,000 clones, about 86% occurring once. The specimen was peripheral blood. The chain links TRBV3-1 (or the pseudogene TRBV3-2) to TRBJ2-7; the table names TRBD1, a call not compared with the DNA. This TCR was recovered from a woman aged 70 to 79 with acute or convalescent COVID-19. The CDR3 region is CASIRDRVLI.